This TCR beta chain came from a study of beta chain features in type 1 diabetes. Across the whole study: Summed over all samples, the examined sorted cells came to 95 million to 120 million. Study findings and constraints: Using cDNA template may skew counts toward highly expressing activated cells. When Type 1 diabetes patients were examined, their TCRB CDR3s proved moderately but significantly shorter in all four CD4+ subsets.

Sequenced material consisted of expressed TCRB transcripts (all of the isolated RNA was reverse transcribed). TCRdb keeps only in-frame clones here, not all; method: immunoSEQ multiplex PCR. The sample lists some 160,000 clones, 7.5% to 9.5% seen once, with 0.45% to 0.55% in the top ten. In regard to this clone: What it binds is not known.

The germline gives CDR1 SGDLS, CDR2 YYNGEE. The CDR3 totals 14 residues. The germline V and J ends were trimmed by 4 bases and 6 bases, with 17 bases remaining between them. This sequence was found in a young woman with type 1 diabetes. Sequenced material: central memory CD4+ T cells from blood. This chain connects TRBV9 to TRBJ2-7, with a weak D call TRBD1 (6 bases). The CDR3 loop is CASSPRRGTGEQYF. The DNA of the CDR3 is TGTGCCAGCAGCCCGCGAAGGGGGACGGGCGAGCAGTACTTC.